This TCR beta chain emerged from a study of neurological immune-mediated disorders. Overall study results and limits: CDR3 amino acid sequences of expanded clones were not shared across subjects, a result suggesting private repertoires in all groups.

This clonotype was recorded at least ten times. Its target is not known. The time point: longitudinal time-point 2. The starting material, 2 million PBMCs stored at -80 C, gave rise to the unsorted libraries. Synthesis of cDNA used 5'RACE (with 10-nucleotide random UMIs). TCRdb reprocessed the 5' RACE reads via MiXCR and lists one record per CDR3 protein. The repertoire holds some 48,000 distinct CDR3 sequences, with roughly 14% as singletons. Material for sequencing was PBMCs. The sequence came from a male donor with HTLV-1-associated myelopathy (HAM/TSP).

As DNA, the CDR3 is TGCAAACTAGCGGGGGCCACCGGGGAGCTGTTTTTT. It translates to CKLAGATGELFF. V usage is TRBV20-1 and J usage is TRBJ2-2; 11 positions agree with TRBD2. Germline-derived CDR1 and CDR2 are DFQATT and SNEGSKA (reference sequence). The CDR3 covers 12 residues.